This TCR beta chain is from a study of cytomegalovirus exposure and HLA in healthy donors. Study results and limitations: The tendency of first-cohort TCR clusters to co-occur in the roughly 110 validation repertoires was the finding of a later analysis. Under in vitro conditions, a few CMV-associated chains were confirmed as specific for CMV antigens. Among TCR beta chains, those listed as cytomegalovirus-associated numbered about 160.

About this clone itself: What it recognizes is unknown.

The CDR3 contains 14 residues. The germline V gene has CDR1 WSHSY and CDR2 SAAADI. V dropped 0 bases and J dropped 4 bases, with 10 bases sitting between them. The protocol was immunoSEQ multiplex PCR, while the TCRdb copy is restricted to in-frame clones and leaves out a portion. Of 150,000 to 200,000 clones listed, roughly 91% are singletons. The receptor was isolated from a man between 18 and 35 years old in good health and CMV-seropositive. The chain links TRBV10-2 to TRBJ2-7, with TRBD1 as a possible D gene (6 bases). The sample was PBMCs. The CDR3 region is CASSESGATYEQYF. CDR3 in DNA: TGCGCCAGCAGTGAGTCGGGGGCGACGTACGAGCAGTACTTC.